What follows describes a single TCR beta chain. This sample is part of a study of Graves' ophthalmopathy and Graves' hyperthyroidism. Amplification of TCR beta CDR3 regions used RNA transcripts. The first round was an RT-PCR with HTBI primers, and the second round was a multiplex PCR. Via MiXCR, TCRdb re-called the multiplex PCR reads, giving one row per CDR3 protein. The data show 900,000 to 1,200,000 distinct CDR3 sequences, less than 45% seen once. The CDR3 has 14 residues. V was pared by 1 base and J by 4 bases, with 11 bases between. Germline V gene sequence: CDR1 GTSNPN, CDR2 SVGIG (reference sequence).

The clonotype comes from an adult man with Graves' hyperthyroidism. V usage is TRBV30 and J usage is TRBJ1-5; D unresolved. Sequencing used peripheral blood or thyroid tissue (not recorded which). CDR3 bases: TGTGCCTGGAGTGGTGGTCAGCTAAATCAGCCCCAGCATTTT. This gives the protein CAWSGGQLNQPQHF.